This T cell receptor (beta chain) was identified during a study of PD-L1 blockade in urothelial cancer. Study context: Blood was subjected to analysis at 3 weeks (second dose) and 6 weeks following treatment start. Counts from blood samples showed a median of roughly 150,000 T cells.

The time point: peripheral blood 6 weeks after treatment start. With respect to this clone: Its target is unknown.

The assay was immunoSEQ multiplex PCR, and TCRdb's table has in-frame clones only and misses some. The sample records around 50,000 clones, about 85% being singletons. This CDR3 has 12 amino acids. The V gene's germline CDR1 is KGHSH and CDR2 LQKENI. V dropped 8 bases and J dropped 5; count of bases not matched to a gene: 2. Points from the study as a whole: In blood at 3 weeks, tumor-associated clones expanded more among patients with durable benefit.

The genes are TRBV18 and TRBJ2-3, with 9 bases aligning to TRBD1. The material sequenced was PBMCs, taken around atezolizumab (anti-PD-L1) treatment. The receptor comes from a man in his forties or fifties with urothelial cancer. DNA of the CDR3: TGTGCCAGCCGACAGGGGGGAGATACGCAGTATTTT. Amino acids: CASRQGGDTQYF.